This record looks at one T cell receptor (beta chain) sequence and its context. The antigen remains unidentified. This CDR3 has 16 residues. Germline values: CDR1 SGHRS, CDR2 YFSETQ. V trimming: 4 bases; J trimming: 5 bases; junction bases outside the gene matches: 9. This record comes from a study of beta chain features in type 1 diabetes. Study observations and caveats: All four CD4+ subsets of Type 1 diabetes patients contained TCRB CDR3s that were moderately but significantly shorter.

All of the isolated RNA was reverse transcribed, so expressed TCRB transcripts were sequenced. Sequencing used immunoSEQ multiplex PCR; TCRdb keeps in-frame clones, though not all of them. This repertoire shows 900,000 or so clones, roughly a sixth found once; its top ten account for 0.023%. The sequence was obtained from a woman between 18 and 29 years old in good health. The genes are TRBV5-1 and TRBJ2-5, with 12 bases fitting TRBD2. The sequencing sample was made of naive CD4+ T cells from blood. The DNA for the CDR3 is TGCGCCAGCAGCCAATCTAGCGGGAGGGCCGGGGAGACCCAGTACTTC. Protein sequence: CASSQSSGRAGETQYF.